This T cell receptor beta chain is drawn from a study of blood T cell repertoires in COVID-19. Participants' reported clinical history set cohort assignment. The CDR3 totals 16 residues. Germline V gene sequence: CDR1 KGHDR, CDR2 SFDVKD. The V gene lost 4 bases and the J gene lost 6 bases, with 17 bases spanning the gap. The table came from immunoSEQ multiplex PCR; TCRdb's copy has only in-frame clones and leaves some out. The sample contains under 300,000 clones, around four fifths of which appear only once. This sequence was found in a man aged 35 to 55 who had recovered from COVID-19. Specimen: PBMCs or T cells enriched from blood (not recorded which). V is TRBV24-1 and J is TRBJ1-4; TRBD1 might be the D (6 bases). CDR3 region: CATSDPGGGGYEKLFF. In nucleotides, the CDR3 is TGTGCCACCAGTGACCCTGGCGGGGGCGGTTATGAAAAACTGTTTTTT.